This TCR beta chain derives from a study of blood T cells in healthy people across ages. Every participating donor contributed roughly 11 milliliters of peripheral blood through a draw. As for this clonotype: Its antigen is unidentified.

Study observations and caveats: Older age coincided with a roughly linear decline in TCR beta diversity per million T cells.

V was clipped by 4 bases and J by 5 bases; unmatched bases: 6. This CDR3 region has 15 residues. CDR1 is SGHTA and CDR2 is FQGNSA in the germline V gene. Combining a sample-barcoded 5' primer with a J-beta primer mix, a second PCR ran for about 7 to 12 cycles. Tags on each cDNA molecule came from a template-switch adaptor with 12 random nucleotides. One entry per CDR3 protein results from TCRdb running MiXCR on the 5' RACE reads. This sample has approximately 580,000 distinct CDR3 sequences, with 20% to 30% found just once. The data were also submitted as part of a second study, on T cells of mothers and their children. That report notes: Mothers yielded over 8.5 million CDR3 reads, children around 3.3 million each.

The receptor comes from a boy younger than 18 in good health. The rearrangement links TRBV7-2 to TRBJ2-1, with TRBD1 matching over 9 bases. The sample consisted of blood. CDR3: CASSSGQGFDNEQFF. CDR3 in DNA: TGTGCCAGCAGCTCCGGACAGGGGTTCGACAATGAGCAGTTCTTC.